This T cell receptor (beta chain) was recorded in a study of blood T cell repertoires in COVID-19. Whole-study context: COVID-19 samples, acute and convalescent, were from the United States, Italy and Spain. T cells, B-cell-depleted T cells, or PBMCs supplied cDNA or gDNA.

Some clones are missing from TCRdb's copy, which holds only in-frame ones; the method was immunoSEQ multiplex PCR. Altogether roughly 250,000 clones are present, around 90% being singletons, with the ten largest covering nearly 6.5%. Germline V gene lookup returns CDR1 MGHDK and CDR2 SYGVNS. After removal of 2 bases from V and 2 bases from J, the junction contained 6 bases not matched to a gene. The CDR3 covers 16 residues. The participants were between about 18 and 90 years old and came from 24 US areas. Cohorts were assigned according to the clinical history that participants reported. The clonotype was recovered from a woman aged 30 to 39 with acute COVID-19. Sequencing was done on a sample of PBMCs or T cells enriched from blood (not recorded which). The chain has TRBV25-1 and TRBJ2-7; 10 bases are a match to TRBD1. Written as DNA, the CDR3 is TGTGCCAGCAGTGAACGGACAGGGGGATTTACCTACGAGCAGTACTTC. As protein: CASSERTGGFTYEQYF.